This T cell receptor (beta chain) was obtained from a study of T cells in localized non-small cell lung cancer. Measured with immunoSEQ multiplex PCR; TCRdb has only the in-frame clones, and not every one. The sample shows roughly 1,200 clones, roughly 24% of them seen only once. As concerns this clone: Its antigen is not identified. Other DNA sequences within the sample encode an identical CDR3.

Overall study results and limits: Among the top 100 tumor clones, a median approximately 55 appeared in adjacent lung. The study sequenced only one region of the tumor. As a result, intratumor heterogeneity could not be excluded and remains possible. Longer overall survival was associated with a higher density of T cells in the blood.

The CDR3 contains 14 residues. The germline gives CDR1 LNHDA, CDR2 SQIVND (reference sequence). Trimming removed 3 bases from V and 3 bases from J, with 9 bases in between. Sequenced material: lung tumor tissue, taken before any cancer treatment. This receptor was identified in a man aged 40 to 70 with stage II squamous cell lung carcinoma. The rearrangement joins TRBV19 to TRBJ2-1; D call uncertain. CDR3 in amino acids: CASSIGRGYNEQFF. CDR3 DNA sequence: TGTGCCAGTAGTATTGGACGAGGCTACAATGAGCAGTTCTTC.